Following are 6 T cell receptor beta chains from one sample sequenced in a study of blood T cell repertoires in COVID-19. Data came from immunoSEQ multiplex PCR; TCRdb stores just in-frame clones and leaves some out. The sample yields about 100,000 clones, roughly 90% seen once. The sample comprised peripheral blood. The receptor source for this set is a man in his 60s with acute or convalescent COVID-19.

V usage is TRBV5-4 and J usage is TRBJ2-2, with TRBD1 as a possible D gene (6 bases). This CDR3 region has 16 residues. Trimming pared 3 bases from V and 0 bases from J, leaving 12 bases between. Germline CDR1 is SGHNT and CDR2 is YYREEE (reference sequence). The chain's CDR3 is CASSSGTPTNTGELFF. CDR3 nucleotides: TGTGCCAGCAGCTCCGGGACACCCACGAACACCGGGGAGCTGTTTTTT.

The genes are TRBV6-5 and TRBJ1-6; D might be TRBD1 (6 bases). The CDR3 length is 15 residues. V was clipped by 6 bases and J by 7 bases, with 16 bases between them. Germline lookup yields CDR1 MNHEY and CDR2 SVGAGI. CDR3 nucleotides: TGTGCCAGCAGCCCGGCCGGGGGGCCGAATTCACCCCTCCACTTT. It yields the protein CASSPAGGPNSPLHF.

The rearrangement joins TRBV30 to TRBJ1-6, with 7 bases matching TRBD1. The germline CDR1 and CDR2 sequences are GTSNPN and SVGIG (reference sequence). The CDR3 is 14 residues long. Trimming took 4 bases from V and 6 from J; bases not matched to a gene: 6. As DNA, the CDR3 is TGTGCCTGGAATACCGGGACAGTTAATTCACCCCTCCACTTT. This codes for CAWNTGTVNSPLHF.

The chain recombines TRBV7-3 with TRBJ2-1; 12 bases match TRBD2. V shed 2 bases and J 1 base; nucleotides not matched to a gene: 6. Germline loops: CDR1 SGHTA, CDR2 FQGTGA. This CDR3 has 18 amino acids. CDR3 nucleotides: TGTGCCAGCAGCTTATATCCTAGCGGGAGGGTGTCCTACAATGAGCAGTTCTTC. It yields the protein CASSLYPSGRVSYNEQFF.

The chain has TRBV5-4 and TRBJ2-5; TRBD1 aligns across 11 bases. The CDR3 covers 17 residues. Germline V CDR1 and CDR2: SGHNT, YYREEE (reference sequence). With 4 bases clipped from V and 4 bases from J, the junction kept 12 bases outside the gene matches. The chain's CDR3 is CASSAGQGALRGETQYF. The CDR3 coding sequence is TGTGCCAGCAGCGCTGGACAGGGGGCGTTACGGGGAGAGACCCAGTACTTC.

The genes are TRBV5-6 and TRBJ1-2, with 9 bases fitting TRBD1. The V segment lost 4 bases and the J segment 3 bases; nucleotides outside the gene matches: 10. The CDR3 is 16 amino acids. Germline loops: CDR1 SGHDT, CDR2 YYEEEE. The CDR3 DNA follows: TGTGCCAGCAGCCCGCTACGGACAGGGGAGGACTATGGCTACACCTTC. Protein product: CASSPLRTGEDYGYTF.